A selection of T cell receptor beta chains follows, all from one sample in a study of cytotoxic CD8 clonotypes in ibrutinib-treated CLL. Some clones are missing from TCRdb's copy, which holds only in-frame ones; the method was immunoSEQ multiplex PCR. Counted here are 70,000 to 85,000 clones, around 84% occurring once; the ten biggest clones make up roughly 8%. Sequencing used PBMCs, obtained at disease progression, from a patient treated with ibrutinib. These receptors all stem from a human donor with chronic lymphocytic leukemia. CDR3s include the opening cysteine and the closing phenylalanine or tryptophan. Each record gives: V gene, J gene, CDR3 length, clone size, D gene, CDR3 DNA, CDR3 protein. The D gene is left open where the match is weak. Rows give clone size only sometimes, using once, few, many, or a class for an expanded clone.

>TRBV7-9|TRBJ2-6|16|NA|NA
TGTGCCAGCAGCTTAAATCTAGGCTCTGGGGCCAACGTCCTGACTTTC
CASSLNLGSGANVLTF
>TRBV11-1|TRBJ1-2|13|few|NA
TGTGCCAGCAGCTTTCAGGGCGACTATGGCTACACCTTC
CASSFQGDYGYTF
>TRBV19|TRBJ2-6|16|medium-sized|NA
TGTGCCAGTAGTATAGAGTCAGGGACTGGGGCCAACGTCCTGACTTTC
CASSIESGTGANVLTF
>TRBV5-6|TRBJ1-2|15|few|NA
TGTGCCAGCAGCTTCGTTGACAGAGCTAACTATGGCTACACCTTC
CASSFVDRANYGYTF
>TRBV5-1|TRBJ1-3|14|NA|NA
TGCGCCAGCAGCCTGGGGAGCTCTGGAAACACCATATATTTT
CASSLGSSGNTIYF
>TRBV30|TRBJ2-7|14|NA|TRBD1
TGTGCCTTAAAAACCGGGACAGGGAACTACGAGCAGTACTTC
CALKTGTGNYEQYF
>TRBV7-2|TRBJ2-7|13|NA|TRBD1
TGTGCCAGCAGCCGGGACAGGGGTTACGAGCAGTACTTC
CASSRDRGYEQYF
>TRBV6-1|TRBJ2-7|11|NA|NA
TGTGCCAGCGCAATTGTAGACGAGCAGTACTTC
CASAIVDEQYF
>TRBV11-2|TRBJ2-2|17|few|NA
TGTGCCAGCAGCCCGACATCTGGGCTTCGGATGGCCGGGGAGCTGTTTTTT
CASSPTSGLRMAGELFF
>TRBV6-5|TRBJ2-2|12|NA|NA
TGTGCCAGCAGGGGGAACACCGGGGAGCTGTTTTTT
CASRGNTGELFF
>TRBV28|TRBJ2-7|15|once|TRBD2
TGTGCCAGCAGCTCTCTAGCGGGGGGAGACTACGAGCAGTACTTC
CASSSLAGGDYEQYF
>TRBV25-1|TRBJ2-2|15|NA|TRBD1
TGTGCCAGCAGTGAAACAGGGGTACCGTCCGGGGAGCTGTTTTTT
CASSETGVPSGELFF
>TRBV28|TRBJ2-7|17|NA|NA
TGTGCCAGCAGTAAGACAGGTCGGGCCAGGGGAAACTACGAGCAGTACTTC
CASSKTGRARGNYEQYF
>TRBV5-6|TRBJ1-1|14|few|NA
TGTGCCAGCAGCTTGGCCCTCAGGAACACTGAAGCTTTCTTT
CASSLALRNTEAFF
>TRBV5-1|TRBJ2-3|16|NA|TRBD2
TGCGCCAGCAGCAGGGGACTAGCGGGAGGGTCCGATACGCAGTATTTT
CASSRGLAGGSDTQYF
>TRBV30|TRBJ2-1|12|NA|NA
TGTGCCTGGAGTGTACCTTACAATGAGCAGTTCTTC
CAWSVPYNEQFF
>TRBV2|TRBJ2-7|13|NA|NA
TGTGCCAGCAGTCAGGACACCCTAGGGGAGCAGTACTTC
CASSQDTLGEQYF
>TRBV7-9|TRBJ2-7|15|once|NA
TGTGCCAGCAGCTCCTTCAGAACGGGCCCCTACGAGCAGTACTTC
CASSSFRTGPYEQYF
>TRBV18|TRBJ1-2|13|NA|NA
TGTGCCAGCTCACCGGACAGACCTTATGGCTACACCTTC
CASSPDRPYGYTF
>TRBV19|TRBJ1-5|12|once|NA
TGTGCCAGTAGGGGTAGCAATCAGCCCCAGCATTTT
CASRGSNQPQHF
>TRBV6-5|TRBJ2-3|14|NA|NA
TGTGCCAGCCAAAGAGACTCTGGCACAGATACGCAGTATTTT
CASQRDSGTDTQYF
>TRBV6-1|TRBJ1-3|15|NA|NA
TGTGCCAGCAGCTCGTTACCTCGGACAGGAAACACCATATATTTT
CASSSLPRTGNTIYF
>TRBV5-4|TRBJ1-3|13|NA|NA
TGTGCCAGCAGCCAAGAAGCTGGAAACACCATATATTTT
CASSQEAGNTIYF
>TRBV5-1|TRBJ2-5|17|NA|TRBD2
TGCGCCAGCAGCGGGGGGACTAGCGGGGTGCGGCAAGAGACCCAGTACTTC
CASSGGTSGVRQETQYF
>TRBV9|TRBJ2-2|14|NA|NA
TGTGCCAGCAGCGTAACTTTGGACACCGGGGAGCTGTTTTTT
CASSVTLDTGELFF
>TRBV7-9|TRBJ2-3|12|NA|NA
TGTGCCAGCAGCTTAGTCCGAGATACGCAGTATTTT
CASSLVRDTQYF
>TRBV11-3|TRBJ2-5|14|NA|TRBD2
TGTGCCAGCAGCCTCGGGGGGGCCGGTGAGACCCAGTACTTC
CASSLGGAGETQYF
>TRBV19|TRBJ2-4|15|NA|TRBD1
TGTGCCAGTAGTGCAAGGGGACAGGGGGCAAACATTCAGTACTTC
CASSARGQGANIQYF
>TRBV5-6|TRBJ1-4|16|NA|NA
TGTGCCAGCAGCCCAATAACTAAATTCGGAAATGAAAAACTGTTTTTT
CASSPITKFGNEKLFF
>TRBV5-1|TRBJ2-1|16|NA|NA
TGCGCCAGCAGCTTAACGGAGCGGCTCTCCTACAATGAGCAGTTCTTC
CASSLTERLSYNEQFF
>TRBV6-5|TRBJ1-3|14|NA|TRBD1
TGTGCCAGCAGCTTACAGGGGGCTGGAAACACCATATATTTT
CASSLQGAGNTIYF
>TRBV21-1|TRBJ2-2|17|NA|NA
TGTGCCAGCTGCCGGGCTAGCGGGAGTAAGAACACCGGGGAGCTGTTTTTT
CASCRASGSKNTGELFF
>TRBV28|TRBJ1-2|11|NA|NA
TGTGCCAGCAGTCTCTACTATGGCTACACCTTC
CASSLYYGYTF
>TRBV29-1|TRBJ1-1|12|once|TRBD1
TGCAGCGTTGTGGTGACAGGGATTGGCGCTTTCTTT
CSVVVTGIGAFF
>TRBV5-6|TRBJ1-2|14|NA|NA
TGTGCCAGCAGCTCTACAGGGCACTTTTATGGCTACACCTTC
CASSSTGHFYGYTF
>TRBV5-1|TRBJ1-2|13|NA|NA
TGCGCCAGCAGTCTCGACAAGAACTATGGCTACACCTTC
CASSLDKNYGYTF
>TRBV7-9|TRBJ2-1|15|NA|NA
TGTGCCAGCAGCTTAGCAGCCTGGCTGTCCCATGAGCAGTTCTTC
CASSLAAWLSHEQFF
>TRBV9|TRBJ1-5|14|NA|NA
TGTGCCAGCAGCACGACAGGTAGCAATCAGCCCCAGCATTTT
CASSTTGSNQPQHF
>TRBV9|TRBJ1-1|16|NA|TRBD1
TGTGCCAGCAGCGGTCGACAGGGTCATAAGAACACTGAAGCTTTCTTT
CASSGRQGHKNTEAFF
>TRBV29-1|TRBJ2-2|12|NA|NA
TGCAGCGTTGTTTCCTGGACCGGGGAGCTGTTTTTT
CSVVSWTGELFF
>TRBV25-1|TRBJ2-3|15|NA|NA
TGTGCCAGCAGTGATAGTGGACGAAGCACAGATACGCAGTATTTT
CASSDSGRSTDTQYF
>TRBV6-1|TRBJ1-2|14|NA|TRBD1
TGTGCCAGCAGCCGACAGGGGAGGGGGGATGGCTACACCTTC
CASSRQGRGDGYTF
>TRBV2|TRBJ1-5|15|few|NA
TGTGCCAGCAGATTATCGTTGATGGTGAATCAGCCCCAGCATTTT
CASRLSLMVNQPQHF
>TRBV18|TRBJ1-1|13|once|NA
TGTGCCAGCTCACCACCCACGCGCGCTGAAGCTTTCTTT
CASSPPTRAEAFF
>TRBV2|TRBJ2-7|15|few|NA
TGTGCCAGCAGGAGGGACCTTGGGGCGTGGAACGAGCAGTACTTC
CASRRDLGAWNEQYF
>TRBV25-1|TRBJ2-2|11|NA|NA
TGTGCCAGCAGTGATTCCGAGGAGCTGTTTTTT
CASSDSEELFF
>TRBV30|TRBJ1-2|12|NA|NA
TGTGCCTGGAGTCCTACACGGATTGGCTACACCTTC
CAWSPTRIGYTF
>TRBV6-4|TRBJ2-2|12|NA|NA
TGTGCCAGCAGTGACTCTGGTGGGGAGCTGTTTTTT
CASSDSGGELFF
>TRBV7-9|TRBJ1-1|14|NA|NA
TGTGCCAGCAGCTTCCTTCGGAAGAACACTGAAGCTTTCTTT
CASSFLRKNTEAFF
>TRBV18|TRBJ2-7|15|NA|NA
TGTGCCAGCTCACCAACGAGCGGACACCTATACGAGCAGTACTTC
CASSPTSGHLYEQYF
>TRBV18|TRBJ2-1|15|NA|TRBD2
TGTGCCAGCTCACTTACTAGCGGGAGGAACAATGAGCAGTTCTTC
CASSLTSGRNNEQFF
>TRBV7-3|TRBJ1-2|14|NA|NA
TGTGCCAGCAGCCCTCAGGGTGGTCGCTATGGCTACACCTTC
CASSPQGGRYGYTF
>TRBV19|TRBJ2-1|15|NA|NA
TGTGCCAGTAGTATCGTAGGTAGCGAATTAAATGAGCAGTTCTTC
CASSIVGSELNEQFF
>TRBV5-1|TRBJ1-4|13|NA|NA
TGCGCCAGCAGCTTGGATCCCACTGAAAAACTGTTTTTT
CASSLDPTEKLFF
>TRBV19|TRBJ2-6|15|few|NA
TGTGCCAGTAGTCTGACGGTTTCTGGGGCCAACGTCCTGACTTTC
CASSLTVSGANVLTF
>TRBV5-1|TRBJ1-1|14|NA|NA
TGCGCCAGCAGCCCAAGGGTTAAGAACACTGAAGCTTTCTTT
CASSPRVKNTEAFF
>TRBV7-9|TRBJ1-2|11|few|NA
TGTGCCACGGAAGAGGGTGATGGCTACACCTTC
CATEEGDGYTF